This passage covers 22 T cell receptor beta chains from one sample sequenced in a study of Ad26.COV2.S vaccination and SARS-CoV-2 variants. Sequencing used immunoSEQ multiplex PCR; TCRdb keeps in-frame clones, though not all of them. The sample lists roughly 460,000 clones; 89% were seen once. The treatment is: 15 to 20 received Ad26.COV2.S at low or high dose, single or two shots; 5 received placebo; per-sample allocation not given. The investigators took samples on day 63 after the first vaccine or placebo injection. This specimen consisted of peripheral blood, obtained in a trial of Ad26.COV2.S vaccine versus placebo. Receptors were obtained from a person between 18 and 65 years old who received the Ad26.COV2.S COVID-19 vaccine or a placebo.

The V gene is TRBV29-1, the J gene TRBJ1-2; D gene uncertain. The CDR3 consists of 14 residues. Trimming took off 6 bases at V and 1 base at J, with 15 bases between the two ends. CDR1 is SQVTM, CDR2 ANQGSEA, per germline. In nucleotides, the CDR3 is TGCAGCGTCGTTACCGAACGGGGTAACTATGGCTACACCTTC. Residues: CSVVTERGNYGYTF.

The rearrangement joins TRBV6-5 to TRBJ1-2, with 8 bases matching TRBD1. V gave up 4 bases and J gave up 3 bases; unmatched junction bases: 10. Germline CDR1 is MNHEY and CDR2 is SVGAGI. This CDR3 spans 16 amino acids. CDR3: CASSSWTGKGHYGYTF. The CDR3 DNA reads as TGTGCCAGCAGTTCTTGGACAGGGAAAGGGCACTATGGCTACACCTTC.

The J gene is TRBJ1-1, the V gene TRBV28; no clear D gene. V was cut by 2 bases and J by 4 bases, with 5 bases left in between. This CDR3 is 12 amino acids long. CDR1 is MDHEN and CDR2 is SYDVKM in the germline V gene. The CDR3 sequence is CASSLRVTEAFF. The CDR3 coding sequence is TGTGCCAGCAGTTTAAGAGTCACTGAAGCTTTCTTT.

This clone was seen only a few times. The chain has TRBV19 and TRBJ2-1; 7 nucleotides match TRBD2. CDR1 LNHDA and CDR2 SQIVND come from the germline V gene (reference sequence). This CDR3 comprises 13 residues. Germline trimming cut 3 bases from V and 8 bases from J; bases unmatched to any gene: 4. The CDR3 loop is CASSIGGSYEQFF. The CDR3 region has the DNA TGTGCCAGTAGTATTGGCGGGAGCTATGAGCAGTTCTTC.

The rearrangement uses TRBV28 and TRBJ2-1; TRBD2 agrees at 9 bases. CDR3 length: 15 residues. V gave up 3 bases and J gave up 6 bases; unmatched junction bases: 6. Germline V lookup: CDR1 MDHEN, CDR2 SYDVKM. In nucleotides, the CDR3 is TGTGCCAGCAGTTTTTTGGTAGCGGGAGCCAATGAGCAGTTCTTC. Encoded protein: CASSFLVAGANEQFF. Using reference TRBV28 and TRBJ2-1 for the parts outside the CDR3, the full variable domain is DVKVTQSSRYLVKRTGEKVFLECVQDMDHENMFWYRQDPGLGLRLIYFSYDVKMKEKGDIPEGYSVSREKKERFSLILESASTNQTSMYLCASSFLVAGANEQFFGPGTRLTVL.

The chain combines TRBV29-1 with TRBJ2-3; 9 nucleotides line up with TRBD2. With V trimmed by 7 bases and J by 2 bases, 10 bases remained unmatched. There are 15 residues in the CDR3. Germline values: CDR1 SQVTM, CDR2 ANQGSEA. The CDR3 region is CSAALGGRVTDTQYF. The CDR3 DNA reads as TGCAGCGCCGCCCTTGGCGGGAGGGTCACAGATACGCAGTATTTT.

The rearrangement uses TRBV18 and TRBJ2-1; perhaps TRBD1 as D (5 bases). The CDR3 consists of 12 residues. Between the trimmed V and J ends, which lost 10 bases and 5 bases, there was a span of 12 bases. Germline CDR1 reads KGHSH; CDR2 reads LQKENI. The CDR3 DNA reads as TGTGCCACCACTTTAGGGGACAATGAGCAGTTCTTC. Its translation is CATTLGDNEQFF.

This rearrangement joins TRBV28 to TRBJ1-6; a weak D match, TRBD1 (5 bases). This CDR3 comprises 16 residues. The V end lost 2 bases, the J end lost 3 bases, and 11 bases lay between the germline ends. Per germline, CDR1 MDHEN and CDR2 SYDVKM. In nucleotides, the CDR3 is TGTGCCAGCAGTTTAGGGACTCCAGGCTATAATTCACCCCTCCACTTT. Protein product: CASSLGTPGYNSPLHF.

The rearrangement links TRBV4-1 to TRBJ1-5, with D perhaps matching TRBD1 (5 bases). The CDR3 covers 13 residues. Per germline, CDR1 MGHRA and CDR2 YSYEKL. The V gene lost 3 bases and the J gene lost 7 bases, with 10 bases spanning the gap. The CDR3 nucleotides read TGCGCCAGCAGCCAGGGGCTTCAGCAGCCCCAGCATTTT. This gives the protein CASSQGLQQPQHF.

The chain carries TRBV7-9 and TRBJ2-1, with TRBD2 matching 12 bases. V gave up 2 bases and J gave up 7 bases; unmatched junction bases: 6. Germline V gives CDR1 SEHNR, CDR2 FQNEAQ (reference sequence). CDR3 size: 16 residues. This chain's CDR3 is CASSLLAGGLGNEQFF. In DNA, the CDR3 is TGTGCCAGCAGCTTACTAGCGGGAGGGCTGGGGAATGAGCAGTTCTTC.

The J gene is TRBJ1-2, the V gene TRBV9, with TRBD1 matching 8 bases. V was pared by 7 bases and J by 4 bases, with 9 bases of the junction left unmatched. The CDR3 covers 14 residues. In germline, CDR1 is SGDLS, CDR2 YYNGEE. The CDR3 loop reads CASSTGASIYGYTF. For the CDR3, the DNA is TGTGCCAGCTCGACAGGGGCGTCGATCTATGGCTACACCTTC.

The chain employs TRBV6-5 and TRBJ2-5; D perhaps matches TRBD2 (6 bases). This CDR3 is 14 amino acids long. Germline CDR1 reads MNHEY; CDR2 reads SVGAGI. Trimming left V 0 bases short and J 2 bases short, with 7 bases between. The CDR3 reads CASSYSRGQETQYF. CDR3 sequence (DNA): TGTGCCAGCAGTTACTCTCGGGGGCAAGAGACCCAGTACTTC.

The chain is built from TRBV5-4 and TRBJ2-1, with TRBD1 identical over 8 bases. Trimming removed 5 bases from V and 1 base from J; junction bases left unmatched: 14. The CDR3 consists of 18 residues. Germline-derived CDR1 and CDR2 are SGHNT and YYREEE (reference sequence). The CDR3 reads CASSSHPPTGDSYNEQFF. CDR3 nucleotide sequence: TGTGCCAGCAGTTCCCATCCGCCGACAGGGGATTCCTACAATGAGCAGTTCTTC.

This sequence joins TRBV14 and TRBJ2-1; 8 bases are shared with TRBD2. V was clipped by 0 bases and J by 1 base; unmatched bases: 2. The CDR3 spans 16 residues. CDR1 and CDR2 from the germline V gene are SGHDN and FVKESK. This chain's CDR3 is CASSQDRGGSYNEQFF. In DNA form, the CDR3 reads TGTGCCAGCAGCCAAGATCGCGGGGGGTCCTACAATGAGCAGTTCTTC.

The rearrangement links TRBV10-1 to TRBJ1-1; D might be TRBD1 (6 bases). The germline V gene encodes CDR1 WNHNN and CDR2 SYGVQD (reference sequence). The CDR3 has 13 residues. The V end lost 4 bases, the J end lost 6 bases, and 12 bases lay between the germline ends. CDR3 region: CASSAGGFPEAFF. In nucleotides, the CDR3 is TGCGCCAGCAGTGCTGGGGGCTTCCCTGAAGCTTTCTTT.

The rearrangement joins TRBV9 to TRBJ1-1; D gene unclear. CDR1 SGDLS and CDR2 YYNGEE come from the germline V gene. CDR3 length: 13 residues. V lost 4 bases, J lost 10 bases, and 17 bases lay in between. In DNA form, the CDR3 reads TGTGCCAGCAGCTCCGGATCCTGGCGAGGAGCTTTCTTT. This encodes CASSSGSWRGAFF.

This clone was detected many times. V gene TRBV2 combines with J gene TRBJ2-2; 7 bases match TRBD1. After removal of 5 bases from V and 5 bases from J, the junction contained 8 bases not matched to a gene. This CDR3 has 15 amino acids. Germline V CDR1 and CDR2: SNHLY, FYNNEI. The CDR3, as DNA: TGTGCCAGCAGTAAGACAGGGCAAAGGACCGGGGAGCTGTTTTTT. This sequence encodes CASSKTGQRTGELFF.

This chain uses TRBV18 with TRBJ1-1; possibly TRBD1 for D (5 bases). This CDR3 contains 16 residues. CDR1 is KGHSH, CDR2 LQKENI, per germline. Trimming removed 6 bases at V and 0 bases at J, with 17 bases between. The DNA of the CDR3 is TGTGCCAGCTCCCCCTTGATGGGGGGGATGAACACTGAAGCTTTCTTT. Its protein is CASSPLMGGMNTEAFF.

A note on this clone: Different DNA sequences within this sample yield the same CDR3. The rearrangement joins TRBV5-1 to TRBJ2-6; D is undetermined. The CDR3 sequence is 15 residues long. Trimming shortened V by 0 bases and J by 0 bases, and 4 bases separated the two germline ends. Germline V gene lookup returns CDR1 SGHRS and CDR2 YFSETQ. The chain's CDR3 is CASSLGNSGANVLTF. CDR3 DNA sequence: TGCGCCAGCAGCTTGGGTAACTCTGGGGCCAACGTCCTGACTTTC.

V is TRBV6-6 and J is TRBJ1-4; 9 bases map to TRBD1. The CDR3 is 15 amino acids. CDR1 and CDR2 (germline): MNHNY, SVGAGI (reference sequence). J gave up 7 bases and V 5 bases, and 8 bases lay outside the gene matches. This chain's CDR3 is CASSTSGTGLEKLFF. CDR3 bases: TGTGCCAGCAGTACCTCCGGGACAGGGCTTGAAAAACTGTTTTTT.

The gene calls are TRBV5-1 and TRBJ2-1; 13 positions match TRBD2. The V segment lost 3 bases and the J segment 4 bases; nucleotides outside the gene matches: 7. Germline V CDR1 and CDR2: SGHRS, YFSETQ. The CDR3 totals 17 residues. CDR3 coding DNA: TGCGCCAGCAGCTCGGGACTAGCGGGACGCCTTTACAATGAGCAGTTCTTC. This codes for CASSSGLAGRLYNEQFF.

The chain joins TRBV2 to TRBJ1-2, with D possibly being TRBD1 (5 bases). This CDR3 has 17 amino acids. Looked up from germline, CDR1 is SNHLY and CDR2 is FYNNEI. The V and J ends lost 0 bases and 2 bases respectively, with 16 bases between them. CDR3 amino acids: CASSEALPGSDNYGYTF. The CDR3 DNA reads TGTGCCAGCAGTGAAGCGCTTCCAGGGAGCGACAACTATGGCTACACCTTC.